The present entry profiles one T cell receptor (beta chain) with its context. Its antigen remains unidentified. Just one base apart from a much larger clone, this may be a read error. This specimen belongs to a study of T cells in Graves' hyperthyroidism and ophthalmopathy. Whole-study findings and limits: Ophthalmopathy cases were set apart from stable hyperthyroidism by a 13 V-J model.

Hyperthyroidism patients were newly diagnosed, had disease duration under 2 months, and were aged 18 to 65 years. Each diagnosis drew on symptoms, thyroxine, TRAb, thyroid ultrasound and orbital computed tomography findings. Amplification of TCR beta CDR3 regions used RNA as the template. An initial round of RT-PCR targeting the TCR CDR3 relied on the HTBI primer set. TCRdb used MiXCR to reprocess the multiplex PCR reads, holding one entry per CDR3 protein. The sample shows fewer than 900,000 distinct CDR3 sequences, 16% of them seen only once. The CDR3 contains 18 residues. Germline CDR1 and CDR2: SGHTA and FQGNSA. V was pared by 3 bases and J by 2 bases, with 11 bases of the junction left unmatched.

The chain is built from TRBV7-2 and TRBJ2-3; 10 nucleotides match TRBD2. Sequences were obtained from blood. The receptor's source is a man aged 18 to 29 with Graves' hyperthyroidism. CDR3 protein: CASSFFHALAGFTDTQYF. Written as DNA, the CDR3 is TGTGCCAGCAGCTTCTTTCACGCACTAGCGGGATTCACAGATACGCAGTATTTT.